This T cell receptor beta chain was profiled in a study of cytomegalovirus exposure and HLA in healthy donors. Some clones are missing from TCRdb's copy, which holds only in-frame ones; the method was immunoSEQ multiplex PCR. The table has about 120,000 clones, 88% seen once. Trimming removed 5 bases from V and 6 bases from J, with 17 bases in between. Germline-derived CDR1 and CDR2 are MNHEY and SVGAGI. The CDR3 consists of 15 residues. Sequencing was carried out using PBMCs. The V gene is TRBV6-5, the J gene TRBJ2-1; no clear D. The clonotype comes from a man aged 18 to 35 in good health and CMV-seropositive. The CDR3 nucleotides read TGTGCCAGCAGTGGGTCTTGGGCCGCTCGCAATGAGCAGTTCTTC. The encoded protein is CASSGSWAARNEQFF.